The 27 T cell receptor beta chains in this list originate from one sample, sequenced in a study of blood T cell repertoires in COVID-19. Using immunoSEQ multiplex PCR, the repertoire was profiled, and TCRdb retains in-frame clones only, with some absent. The repertoire includes some 320,000 clones, 87% of them detected once, and approximately 8% sits in the top ten. The sample taken for sequencing was peripheral blood. These receptors were taken from a woman aged 50 to 60 who had recovered from COVID-19.

J is TRBJ2-5 and V is TRBV19; 8 positions match TRBD1. This CDR3 is 14 amino acids long. Looked up from germline, CDR1 is LNHDA and CDR2 is SQIVND (reference sequence). Trimming at V came to 0 bases and at J to 4 bases, leaving 1 base not matched to a gene. The CDR3 loop reads CASSIEDRAETQYF. CDR3 in DNA: TGTGCCAGTAGTATAGAGGACAGGGCAGAGACCCAGTACTTC.

This chain joins TRBV14 and TRBJ2-7, with D possibly being TRBD2 (7 bases). CDR1 and CDR2 from the germline V gene are SGHDN and FVKESK. The V end was cut by 1 base, the J end by 2 bases, with 18 bases between. This CDR3 comprises 17 residues. This CDR3 is CASSQGGLSGGTYEQYF. CDR3 DNA sequence: TGTGCCAGCAGCCAAGGCGGGCTATCGGGGGGCACCTACGAGCAGTACTTC. Filled out from reference TRBV14 and TRBJ2-7, the complete variable domain reads EAGVTQFPSHSVIEKGQTVTLRCDPISGHDNLYWYRRVMGKEIKFLLHFVKESKQDESGMPNNRFLAERTGGTYSTLKVQPAELEDSGVYFCASSQGGLSGGTYEQYFGPGTRLTVT.

The chain recombines TRBV4-3 with TRBJ2-3, with D hard to call. The CDR3 sequence is 14 residues long. Trimming took 0 bases from V and 4 from J, leaving 8 bases between them. Germline V gene lookup returns CDR1 LGHNA and CDR2 YSLEER. Written as DNA, the CDR3 is TGCGCCAGCAGCCAAGATATTTGGCCAGATACGCAGTATTTT. Protein product: CASSQDIWPDTQYF.

The CDR3 DNA follows: TGTGCCAGCAGTGTTCCGGGACAGGTAAACACTGAAGCTTTCTTT. It is translated as CASSVPGQVNTEAFF. V and J are TRBV28 and TRBJ1-1, with 8 nucleotides matching TRBD1. The ends lost 5 bases at V and 2 bases at J; junction bases unmatched: 7. Germline CDR1 reads MDHEN; CDR2 reads SYDVKM. The CDR3 extends over 15 amino acids. The whole variable domain, remainder taken from reference TRBV28 and TRBJ1-1, is DVKVTQSSRYLVKRTGEKVFLECVQDMDHENMFWYRQDPGLGLRLIYFSYDVKMKEKGDIPEGYSVSREKKERFSLILESASTNQTSMYLCASSVPGQVNTEAFFGQGTRLTVV.

The rearrangement links TRBV10-1 to TRBJ2-1, with 7 bases fitting TRBD1. V was pared by 5 bases and J by 0 bases, with 10 bases of the junction left unmatched. This CDR3 region has 17 residues. Germline V lookup: CDR1 WNHNN, CDR2 SYGVQD (reference sequence). CDR3 nucleotides: TGCGCCAGCAGTCGCGACAGGGCTCGAAGCTCCTACAATGAGCAGTTCTTC. Amino acid sequence: CASSRDRARSSYNEQFF.

The genes are TRBV27 and TRBJ2-7, with TRBD2 identical over 12 bases. Looked up from germline, CDR1 is MNHEY and CDR2 is SMNVEV (reference sequence). The CDR3 has 15 amino acids. The J segment lost 7 bases and the V segment lost 2 bases, leaving 6 bases of the junction unmatched. This CDR3 reads CASSLRRLAGVEQYF. The CDR3 coding sequence is TGTGCCAGCAGTTTACGGAGACTAGCGGGGGTAGAGCAGTACTTC.

J is TRBJ2-3 and V is TRBV6-5; D possibly corresponds to TRBD2 (6 bases). V was shortened by 7 bases and J by 3 bases, with 14 bases between the two germline ends. This CDR3 is 14 amino acids long. The germline V gene has CDR1 MNHEY and CDR2 SVGAGI. DNA of the CDR3: TGTGCCAGCAAACCACGGGAGCAAACAGATACGCAGTATTTT. It codes for CASKPREQTDTQYF.

This chain links TRBV7-2 with TRBJ2-3, with 7 bases lining up with TRBD2. This CDR3 is built from 15 residues. Trimming removed 0 bases from V and 0 bases from J; junction bases left unmatched: 0. The germline gives CDR1 SGHTA, CDR2 FQGNSA. CDR3 sequence reads: CASSLASGSTDTQYF. DNA for the CDR3: TGTGCCAGCAGCTTAGCTAGCGGGAGCACAGATACGCAGTATTTT.

As for this clone: The junction departs from the called germline gene at one end, perhaps through a read error. This chain connects TRBV30 to TRBJ1-6; D not certain. The CDR3 contains 15 residues. CDR1 and CDR2 from the germline V gene are GTSNPN and SVGIG (reference sequence). This chain's CDR3 is CAWSPGGGYNSSLHF. In DNA form, the CDR3 reads TGTGCCTGGAGTCCCGGAGGAGGGTATAATTCATCCCTCCACTTC.

The V gene is TRBV14, the J gene TRBJ2-1; 11 positions agree with TRBD2. CDR3 length: 16 amino acids. V trimming: 4 bases; J trimming: 4 bases; junction bases outside the gene matches: 6. Germline loops: CDR1 SGHDN, CDR2 FVKESK. The CDR3, as DNA: TGTGCCAGCAGCCCGCCTAGCGGGGGGAGTTACAATGAGCAGTTCTTC. It yields the protein CASSPPSGGSYNEQFF.

The chain has TRBV7-3 and TRBJ2-3; weak D call: TRBD2 (6 bases). The CDR3 has 17 amino acids. Germline lookup yields CDR1 SGHTA and CDR2 FQGTGA. V gave up 0 bases and J gave up 2 bases, with 15 bases separating them. Here the CDR3 DNA reads TGTGCCAGCAGCTTAACGGGTAGCGGCTTACTCACAGATACGCAGTATTTT. The encoded protein is CASSLTGSGLLTDTQYF. Combining the CDR3 with reference TRBV7-3 and TRBJ2-3 gives the whole variable domain GAGVSQTPSNKVTEKGKYVELRCDPISGHTALYWYRQSLGQGPEFLIYFQGTGAADDSGLPNDRFFAVRPEGSVSTLKIQRTERGDSAVYLCASSLTGSGLLTDTQYFGPGTRLTVL.

This chain connects TRBV5-4 to TRBJ1-3, with 7 bases lining up with TRBD1. Losses at the gene ends were 4 bases for V and 0 bases for J; bases not matched to a gene: 7. Germline lookup yields CDR1 SGHNT and CDR2 YYREEE (reference sequence). There are 16 residues in the CDR3. DNA of the CDR3: TGTGCCAGCAGCCAAAAGGGACAGTTCTCTGGAAACACCATATATTTT. It specifies CASSQKGQFSGNTIYF.

CDR3 DNA: TGTGCCAGTAGCCCGGACAGAGACTATGGCTACACCTTC. Its protein product is CASSPDRDYGYTF. The chain employs TRBV19 and TRBJ1-2; D might be TRBD1 (6 bases). V lost 6 bases and J lost 3, with 11 bases in between. Germline V gene sequence: CDR1 LNHDA, CDR2 SQIVND (reference sequence). There are 13 residues in the CDR3.

At least ten counts were recorded for this clone. The gene calls are TRBV6-6 and TRBJ2-7, with no clear D. Germline loops: CDR1 MNHNY, CDR2 SVGAGI (reference sequence). V dropped 2 bases and J dropped 2 bases, with 16 bases sitting between them. The CDR3 is 16 amino acids. Here the CDR3 reads CASSYGSPEQTYEQYF. DNA for the CDR3: TGTGCCAGCAGTTACGGCTCTCCGGAACAGACCTACGAGCAGTACTTC.

The chain combines TRBV7-2 with TRBJ2-2, with unresolved D. Germline CDR1 reads SGHTA; CDR2 reads FQGNSA. V dropped 1 base and J dropped 7 bases, with 7 bases sitting between them. The CDR3 consists of 13 residues. As DNA, the CDR3 is TGTGCCAGCAGCTTAGGACTCCGCGGGGAGCTGTTTTTT. As protein: CASSLGLRGELFF.

V is TRBV10-3 and J is TRBJ2-7; 9 positions agree with TRBD2. This CDR3 spans 16 amino acids. V shed 8 bases, J shed 3 bases, and the junction held 14 bases outside the gene matches. Germline CDR1 reads ENHRY; CDR2 reads SYGVKD. Here the CDR3 DNA reads TGTGCCATCCGGAGTAGCGGGAGTAAGGGGGGCTACGAGCAGTACTTC. Translated: CAIRSSGSKGGYEQYF.

The chain employs TRBV11-3 and TRBJ1-2; a possible D gene is TRBD1 (5 bases). V shed 1 base and J shed 7 bases, with 16 bases lying between them. Per the germline V gene, CDR1 is SGHNT and CDR2 is YENEEA. This CDR3 comprises 15 residues. CDR3 region: CASSLGVQGKSGYTF. DNA of the CDR3: TGTGCCAGCAGCTTAGGGGTCCAGGGTAAGAGTGGCTACACCTTC.

A note on this clone: This sample includes further DNA sequences coding for the same CDR3. J is TRBJ1-3 and V is TRBV3-1 (or the pseudogene TRBV3-2); no reliable D call. Germline lookup yields CDR1 LGHDT and CDR2 YNNKEL (reference sequence). Trimming cost V 4 bases and J 0 bases, with 4 bases left between them. CDR3 length: 13 residues. The CDR3 sequence: CASSLRSGNTIYF. CDR3 in DNA: TGTGCCAGCAGCCTCCGCTCTGGAAACACCATATATTTT.

The chain uses TRBV2 and TRBJ2-1; D unclear. The CDR3 sequence is 15 residues long. The V gene's germline CDR1 is SNHLY and CDR2 FYNNEI. The ends were cut back, 0 bases at V and 0 bases at J, with 6 bases in the middle. This CDR3 reads CASSEALSSYNEQFF. CDR3 nucleotides: TGTGCCAGCAGTGAAGCGCTTAGCTCCTACAATGAGCAGTTCTTC.

This rearrangement joins TRBV6-2 or TRBV6-3 to TRBJ2-2; D possibly corresponds to TRBD2 (6 bases). The CDR3 contains 14 residues. V lost 6 bases and J lost 5, with 13 bases in between. Germline V lookup: CDR1 MNHEY, CDR2 SVGEGT. CDR3: CASSSGAHTGELFF. The DNA for the CDR3 is TGTGCCAGCAGCTCGGGAGCTCATACCGGGGAGCTGTTTTTT.

The genes are TRBV2 and TRBJ2-5; D is ambiguous. Trimming cost V 7 bases and J 4 bases, with 10 bases left between them. CDR3 length equals 12 residues. CDR1 SNHLY and CDR2 FYNNEI come from the germline V gene. The CDR3 protein is CASTVTGETQYF. The CDR3 DNA reads as TGTGCCAGCACCGTCACGGGAGAGACCCAGTACTTC.

This chain joins TRBV27 and TRBJ2-7; TRBD2 aligns across 7 bases. The J segment lost 9 bases and the V segment lost 10 bases, leaving 12 bases of the junction unmatched. Per germline, CDR1 MNHEY and CDR2 SMNVEV (reference sequence). The CDR3 covers 12 residues. This CDR3 reads CATSSVGRVQYF. For the CDR3, the DNA is TGTGCCACCTCGTCAGTGGGGAGGGTGCAGTACTTC.

This chain links TRBV18 with TRBJ2-1, with 12 bases lining up with TRBD2. V lost 1 base, J lost 2 bases, and 3 bases stayed unmatched. Germline V gives CDR1 KGHSH, CDR2 LQKENI. This CDR3 has 17 amino acids. In DNA form, the CDR3 reads TGTGCCAGCTCACCACGACTAGCGGGAGAACCCTACAATGAGCAGTTCTTC. It is translated as CASSPRLAGEPYNEQFF.

The J gene is TRBJ2-5, the V gene TRBV6-2 or TRBV6-3; 9 positions match TRBD2. The CDR3 has 17 residues. J lost 2 bases, V lost 2 bases, and 9 bases had no gene match. The V gene's germline CDR1 is MNHEY and CDR2 SVGEGT. CDR3 amino acids: CASSYGGLSGRQETQYF. The CDR3 DNA reads TGTGCCAGCAGTTACGGGGGTCTTAGCGGGAGACAAGAGACCCAGTACTTC.

The J gene is TRBJ1-4, the V gene TRBV6-1, with D maybe TRBD1 (5 bases). The CDR3 totals 14 residues. V lost 2 bases and J lost 8, with 12 bases in between. CDR1 is MNHNS, CDR2 SASEGT, per germline. The CDR3 here is CASSEPGLGEKLFF. CDR3 coding DNA: TGTGCCAGCAGTGAACCAGGGTTGGGGGAAAAACTGTTTTTT.

V usage is TRBV27 and J usage is TRBJ1-5; D is unclear. Trimming left V 3 bases short and J 3 bases short, with 6 bases between. CDR3 length equals 13 residues. Germline V gives CDR1 MNHEY, CDR2 SMNVEV (reference sequence). The CDR3 region has the DNA TGTGCCAGCAGTTTTGTCGTCAATCAGCCCCAGCATTTT. Protein: CASSFVVNQPQHF.

This clone has just one count. The rearrangement uses TRBV7-2 and TRBJ2-4, with a tentative D call TRBD2 (5 bases). Germline V gene sequence: CDR1 SGHTA, CDR2 FQGNSA. The CDR3 spans 16 residues. Trimming left V 1 base short and J 2 bases short, with 12 bases between. CDR3 amino acids: CASSLDGRATKNIQYF. CDR3 in DNA: TGTGCCAGCAGCTTAGACGGGCGGGCGACCAAAAACATTCAGTACTTC.